One and the same sample provided the 11 T cell receptor beta chains below, sequenced in a study of Ad26.COV2.S vaccination and SARS-CoV-2 variants. The protocol was immunoSEQ multiplex PCR, while the TCRdb copy is restricted to in-frame clones and leaves out a portion. Of about 350,000 clones in the sample, around 90% were seen once. The sample here was peripheral blood, taken after recovery from COVID-19. The receptors shown here come from a human donor who had recovered from COVID-19.

The chain couples TRBV6-5 to TRBJ1-3; 8 bases agree with TRBD1. The CDR3 has 14 amino acids. Germline CDR1 and CDR2: MNHEY and SVGAGI. The junction had 4 bases not matched to a gene; V was cut back by 6 bases and J by 3 bases. The CDR3 sequence is CASRGTGDGNTIYF. The CDR3 nucleotides are TGTGCCAGCAGGGGGACAGGCGATGGAAACACCATATATTTT.

The chain recombines TRBV11-2 with TRBJ1-3; D gene unclear. CDR1 is SGHAT, CDR2 FQNNGV, per germline. V was clipped by 0 bases and J by 0 bases, with 12 bases between them. This CDR3 is 17 amino acids long. Here the CDR3 reads CASSLDGTSSSGNTIYF. The CDR3 bases are TGTGCCAGCAGCTTAGATGGTACCTCGAGCTCTGGAAACACCATATATTTT.

The rearrangement links TRBV27 to TRBJ2-1; 9 nucleotides agree with TRBD2. Germline CDR1 and CDR2: MNHEY and SMNVEV (reference sequence). This CDR3 is built from 17 residues. Trimming removed 3 bases from V and 0 bases from J; junction bases left unmatched: 6. The chain's CDR3 is CASSFASGGSSYNEQFF. Written as DNA, the CDR3 is TGTGCCAGCAGTTTTGCGAGCGGGGGGAGCTCCTACAATGAGCAGTTCTTC.

The CDR3 DNA follows: TGCGCCAGCAGCCAAACAGGGGTCGGGGGTAATGAGCAGTTCTTC. It translates to CASSQTGVGGNEQFF. The chain couples TRBV4-1 to TRBJ2-1, with D possibly being TRBD1 (7 bases). This CDR3 is 15 amino acids long. The germline V gene encodes CDR1 MGHRA and CDR2 YSYEKL. The V end was cut by 2 bases, the J end by 7 bases, with 15 bases between.

A single count supports this clone. The chain carries TRBV6-1 and TRBJ1-2; D uncertain. The CDR3 is 13 residues long. The germline V gene encodes CDR1 MNHNS and CDR2 SASEGT. V lost 1 base, J lost 4 bases, and 7 bases lay in between. The CDR3 nucleotides read TGTGCCAGCAGTGAAGGTATCGGCTATGGCTACACCTTC. Protein product: CASSEGIGYGYTF.

The rearrangement links TRBV29-1 to TRBJ2-2; maybe TRBD1 (6 bases). Deletions cut 0 bases from V and 5 bases from J, with 16 bases between. This CDR3 has 16 amino acids. CDR1 is SQVTM, CDR2 ANQGSEA, per germline. For the CDR3, the DNA is TGCAGCGTTGAAGAACAGGACAGCGCTAATACCGGGGAGCTGTTTTTT. Translated: CSVEEQDSANTGELFF.

The rearrangement links TRBV5-6 to TRBJ2-1; no firm D call. The CDR3 runs to 14 residues. Germline CDR1 reads SGHDT; CDR2 reads YYEEEE. The V gene lost 7 bases and the J gene lost 6 bases, with 17 bases spanning the gap. Here the CDR3 reads CASDSLGRGNEQFF. The CDR3 bases are TGTGCCAGCGACTCACTCGGAAGAGGCAATGAGCAGTTCTTC.

This clone was observed once. V and J are TRBV5-1 and TRBJ1-2; 8 bases fit TRBD1. The CDR3 sequence is 14 residues long. V gave up 5 bases and J gave up 2 bases; unmatched junction bases: 5. Germline-derived CDR1 and CDR2 are SGHRS and YFSETQ. DNA of the CDR3: TGCGCCAGCAGGATGAACAGGGGGAACTATGGCTACACCTTC. Translated, it gives CASRMNRGNYGYTF. Full variable domain (missing parts from reference TRBV5-1 and TRBJ1-2): KAGVTQTPRYLIKTRGQQVTLSCSPISGHRSVSWYQQTPGQGLQFLFEYFSETQRNKGNFPGRFSGRQFSNSRSEMNVSTLELGDSALYLCASRMNRGNYGYTFGSGTRLTVV.

The chain has TRBV4-1 and TRBJ1-1, with D unclear. V dropped 3 bases and J dropped 1 base, with 9 bases sitting between them. Germline assignment: CDR1 MGHRA and CDR2 YSYEKL. This CDR3 has 14 residues. The CDR3 sequence: CASSHAPKNTEAFF. The CDR3 nucleotides read TGCGCCAGCAGCCATGCACCCAAGAACACTGAAGCTTTCTTT.

CDR3 residues: CSVSLDYEQYF. CDR3 DNA sequence: TGCAGCGTTTCCCTTGATTACGAGCAGTACTTC. The V and J genes are TRBV29-1 and TRBJ2-7, with D hard to call. The germline V gene has CDR1 SQVTM and CDR2 ANQGSEA. V was cut by 5 bases and J by 4 bases, with 9 bases left in between. The CDR3 loop spans 11 amino acids.

With respect to this clone: Other DNA sequences in the same sample also yield this CDR3. The chain is built from TRBV5-1 and TRBJ2-3; 7 nucleotides agree with TRBD2. After removal of 0 bases from V and 6 bases from J, the junction contained 7 bases not matched to a gene. CDR3 size: 15 residues. Germline V CDR1 and CDR2: SGHRS, YFSETQ. The CDR3: CASSLDRAGGDTQYF. The DNA of the CDR3 is TGCGCCAGCAGCTTGGACCGGGCCGGGGGGGATACGCAGTATTTT.